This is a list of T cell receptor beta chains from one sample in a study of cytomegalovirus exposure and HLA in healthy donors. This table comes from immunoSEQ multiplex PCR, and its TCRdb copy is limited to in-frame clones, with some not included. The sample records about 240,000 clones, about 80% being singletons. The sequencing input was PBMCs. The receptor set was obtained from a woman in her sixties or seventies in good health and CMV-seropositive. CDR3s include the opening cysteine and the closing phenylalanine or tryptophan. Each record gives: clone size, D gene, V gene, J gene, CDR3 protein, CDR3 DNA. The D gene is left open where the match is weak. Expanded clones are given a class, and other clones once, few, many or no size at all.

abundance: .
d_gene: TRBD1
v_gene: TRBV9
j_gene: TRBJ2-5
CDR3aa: CASSAQTGSRETQYF
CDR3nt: TGTGCCAGCAGCGCGCAGACAGGGTCTAGGGAGACCCAGTACTTC

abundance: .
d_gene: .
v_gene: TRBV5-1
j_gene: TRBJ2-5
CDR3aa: CASSLPYQETQYF
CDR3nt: TGCGCCAGCAGCTTGCCGTACCAAGAGACCCAGTACTTC

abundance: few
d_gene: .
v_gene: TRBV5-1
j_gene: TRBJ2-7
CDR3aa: CASSLVDSAASYEQYF
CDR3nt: TGCGCCAGCAGCTTGGTAGACAGCGCTGCCTCCTACGAGCAGTACTTC

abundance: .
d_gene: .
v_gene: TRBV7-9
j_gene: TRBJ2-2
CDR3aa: CASRSHRDEFGELFF
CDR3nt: TGTGCCAGCAGGTCTCACAGGGATGAATTCGGGGAGCTGTTTTTT

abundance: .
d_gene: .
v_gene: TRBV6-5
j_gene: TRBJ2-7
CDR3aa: CASSYGGDYEQYF
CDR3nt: TGTGCCAGCAGTTACGGAGGGGACTACGAGCAGTACTTC

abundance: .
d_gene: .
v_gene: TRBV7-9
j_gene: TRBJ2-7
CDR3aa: CATNRDGHEQYF
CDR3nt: TGTGCCACCAACAGGGATGGCCACGAGCAGTACTTC

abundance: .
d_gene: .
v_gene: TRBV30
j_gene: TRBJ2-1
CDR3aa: CAWSVRPDNEQFF
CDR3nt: TGTGCCTGGAGTGTACGTCCAGACAATGAGCAGTTCTTC

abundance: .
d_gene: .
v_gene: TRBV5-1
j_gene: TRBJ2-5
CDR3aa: CASSLGSTLRQETQYF
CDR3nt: TGCGCCAGCAGCTTGGGTTCGACTCTTCGTCAAGAGACCCAGTACTTC

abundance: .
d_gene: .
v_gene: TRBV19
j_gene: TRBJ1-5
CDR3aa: CASSGLGGGQPQHF
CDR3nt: TGTGCCAGTAGTGGCCTGGGAGGAGGTCAGCCCCAGCATTTT

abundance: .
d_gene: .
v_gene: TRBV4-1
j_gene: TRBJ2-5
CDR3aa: CASSQETSRVVLYF
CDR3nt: TGCGCCAGCAGCCAAGAAACTAGCAGGGTTGTACTGTACTTC

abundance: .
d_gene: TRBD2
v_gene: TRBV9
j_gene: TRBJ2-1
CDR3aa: CASSVVLAGSNEQFF
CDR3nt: TGTGCCAGCAGCGTAGTACTAGCGGGATCCAATGAGCAGTTCTTC

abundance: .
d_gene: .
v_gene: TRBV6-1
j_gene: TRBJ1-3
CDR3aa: CASSERWGNTIYF
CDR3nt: TGTGCCAGCAGTGAACGGTGGGGAAACACCATATATTTT

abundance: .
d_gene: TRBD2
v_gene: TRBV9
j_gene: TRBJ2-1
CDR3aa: CASSDGGSVYNEQFF
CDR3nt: TGTGCCAGCAGCGACGGCGGGAGTGTTTACAATGAGCAGTTCTTC

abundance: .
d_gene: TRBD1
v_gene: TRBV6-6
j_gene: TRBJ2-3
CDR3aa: CASTKSQGATTDTQYF
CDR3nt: TGTGCCAGCACAAAAAGCCAGGGGGCCACCACAGATACGCAGTATTTT

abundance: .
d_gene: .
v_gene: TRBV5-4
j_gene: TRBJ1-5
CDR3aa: CASSRDSNQPQHF
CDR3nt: TGTGCCAGCAGCCGCGATAGCAATCAGCCCCAGCATTTT

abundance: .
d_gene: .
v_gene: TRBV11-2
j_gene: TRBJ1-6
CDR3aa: CASSLDIGGANSPLHF
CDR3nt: TGTGCCAGCAGCTTAGATATAGGGGGGGCCAATTCACCCCTCCACTTT

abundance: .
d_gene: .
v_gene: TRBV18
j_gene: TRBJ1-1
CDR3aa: CASSPVIAEAFF
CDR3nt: TGTGCCAGCTCACCAGTAATAGCTGAAGCTTTCTTT

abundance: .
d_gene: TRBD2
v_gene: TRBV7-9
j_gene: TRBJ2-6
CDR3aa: CASSKGLAGAGANVLTF
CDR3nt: TGTGCCAGCAGTAAAGGACTAGCGGGAGCTGGGGCCAACGTCCTGACTTTC

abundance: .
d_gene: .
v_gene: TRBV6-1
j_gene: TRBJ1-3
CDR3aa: CASSDFDSNRNTIYF
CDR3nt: TGTGCCAGCAGTGACTTCGACAGTAACAGAAACACCATATATTTT

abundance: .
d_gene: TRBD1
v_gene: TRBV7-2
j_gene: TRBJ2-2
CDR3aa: CASSFQGAGELFF
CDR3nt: TGTGCCAGCAGCTTCCAGGGGGCCGGGGAGCTGTTTTTT

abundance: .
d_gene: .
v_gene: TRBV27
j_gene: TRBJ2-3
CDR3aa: CASSLFMRVTDTQYF
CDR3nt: TGTGCCAGCAGTTTATTCATGAGGGTCACAGATACGCAGTATTTT

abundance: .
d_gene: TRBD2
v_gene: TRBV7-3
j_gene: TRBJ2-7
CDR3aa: CASPRLGLAAFYEQYF
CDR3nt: TGTGCCAGCCCCCGACTGGGACTAGCGGCCTTCTACGAGCAGTACTTC

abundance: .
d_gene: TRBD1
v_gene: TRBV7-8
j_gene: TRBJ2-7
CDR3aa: CASSLALMGGQGGEQYF
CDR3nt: TGTGCCAGCAGCTTAGCGCTAATGGGGGGACAGGGAGGAGAGCAGTACTTC

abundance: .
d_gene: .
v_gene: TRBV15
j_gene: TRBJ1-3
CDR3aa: CATSRVGLGNTIYF
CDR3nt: TGTGCCACCAGCAGAGTGGGCCTAGGAAACACCATATATTTT